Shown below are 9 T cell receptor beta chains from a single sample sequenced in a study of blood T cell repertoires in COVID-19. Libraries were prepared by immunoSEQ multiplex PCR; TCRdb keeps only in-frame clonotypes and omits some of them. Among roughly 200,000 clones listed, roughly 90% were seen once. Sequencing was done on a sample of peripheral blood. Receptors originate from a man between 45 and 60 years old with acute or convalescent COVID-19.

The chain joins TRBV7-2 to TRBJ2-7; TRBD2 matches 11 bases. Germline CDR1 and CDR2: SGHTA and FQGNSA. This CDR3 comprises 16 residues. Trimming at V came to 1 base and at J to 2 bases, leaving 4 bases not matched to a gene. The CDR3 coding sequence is TGTGCCAGCAGCTTAGACGGGACTAGCGGACCCTACGAGCAGTACTTC. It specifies CASSLDGTSGPYEQYF. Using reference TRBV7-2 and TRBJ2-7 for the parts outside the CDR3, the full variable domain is GAGVSQSPSNKVTEKGKDVELRCDPISGHTALYWYRQSLGQGLEFLIYFQGNSAPDKSGLPSDRFSAERTGGSVSTLTIQRTQQEDSAVYLCASSLDGTSGPYEQYFGPGTRLTVT.

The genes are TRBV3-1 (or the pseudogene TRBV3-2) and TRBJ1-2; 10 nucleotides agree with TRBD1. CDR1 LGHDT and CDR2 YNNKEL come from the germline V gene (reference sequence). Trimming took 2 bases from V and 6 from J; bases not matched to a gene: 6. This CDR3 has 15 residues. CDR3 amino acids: CASSQKTGGVNGYTF. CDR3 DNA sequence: TGTGCCAGCAGCCAAAAGACAGGGGGCGTGAATGGCTACACCTTC.

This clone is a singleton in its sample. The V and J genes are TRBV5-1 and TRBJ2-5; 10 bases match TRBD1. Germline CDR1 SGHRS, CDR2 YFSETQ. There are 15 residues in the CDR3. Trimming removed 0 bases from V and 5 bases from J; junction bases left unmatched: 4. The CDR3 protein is CASSLGQGAGETQYF. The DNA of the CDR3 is TGCGCCAGCAGCTTGGGACAGGGGGCAGGGGAGACCCAGTACTTC.

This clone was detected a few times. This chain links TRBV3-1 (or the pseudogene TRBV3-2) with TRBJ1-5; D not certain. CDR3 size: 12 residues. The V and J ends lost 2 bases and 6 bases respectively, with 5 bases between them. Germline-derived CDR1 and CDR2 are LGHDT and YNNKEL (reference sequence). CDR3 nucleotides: TGTGCCAGCAGCCAATTGAGTCAGCCCCAGCATTTT. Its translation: CASSQLSQPQHF.

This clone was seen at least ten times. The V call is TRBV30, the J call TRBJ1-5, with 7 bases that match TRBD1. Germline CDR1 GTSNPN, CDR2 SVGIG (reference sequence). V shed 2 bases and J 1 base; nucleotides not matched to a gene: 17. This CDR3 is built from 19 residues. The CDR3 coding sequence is TGTGCCTGGAGTCCCGCCGGGGCAGGGGGACTGGCGAGCAATCAGCCCCAGCATTTT. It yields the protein CAWSPAGAGGLASNQPQHF.

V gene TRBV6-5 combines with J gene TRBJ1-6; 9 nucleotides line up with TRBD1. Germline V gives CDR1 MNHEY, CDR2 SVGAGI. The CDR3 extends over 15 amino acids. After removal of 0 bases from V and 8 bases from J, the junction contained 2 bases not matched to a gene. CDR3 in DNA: TGTGCCAGCAGTTACTCGAGGACAGGGGATTCACCCCTCCACTTT. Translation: CASSYSRTGDSPLHF.

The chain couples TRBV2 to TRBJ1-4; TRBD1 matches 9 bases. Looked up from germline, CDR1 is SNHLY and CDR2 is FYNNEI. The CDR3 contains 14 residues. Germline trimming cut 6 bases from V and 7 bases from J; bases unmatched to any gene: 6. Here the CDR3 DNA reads TGTGCCAGCAGGCAGGGACAGGGTGTTGAAAAACTGTTTTTT. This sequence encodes CASRQGQGVEKLFF.

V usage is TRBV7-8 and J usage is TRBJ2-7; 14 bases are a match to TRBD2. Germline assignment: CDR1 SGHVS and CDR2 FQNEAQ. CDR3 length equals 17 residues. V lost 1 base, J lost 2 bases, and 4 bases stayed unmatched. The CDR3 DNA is TGTGCCAGCAGCTTAGGGACTAGCGGGAGGAACCCCTACGAGCAGTACTTC. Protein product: CASSLGTSGRNPYEQYF.

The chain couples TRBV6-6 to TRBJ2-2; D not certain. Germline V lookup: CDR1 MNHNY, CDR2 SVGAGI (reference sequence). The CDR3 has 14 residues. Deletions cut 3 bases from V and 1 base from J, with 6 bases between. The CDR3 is CASSYNGNTGELFF. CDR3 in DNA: TGTGCCAGCAGTTATAACGGGAACACCGGGGAGCTGTTTTTT.